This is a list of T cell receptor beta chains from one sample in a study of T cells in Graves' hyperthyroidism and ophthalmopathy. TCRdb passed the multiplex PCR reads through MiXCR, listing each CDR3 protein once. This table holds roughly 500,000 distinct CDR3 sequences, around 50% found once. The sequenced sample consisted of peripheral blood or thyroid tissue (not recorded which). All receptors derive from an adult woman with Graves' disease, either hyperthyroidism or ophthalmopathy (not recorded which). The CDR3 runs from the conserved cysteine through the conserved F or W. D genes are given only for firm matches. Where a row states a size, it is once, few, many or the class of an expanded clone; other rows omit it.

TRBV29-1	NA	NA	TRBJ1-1	TGCAGCGTTGAGGCGGGGGAGGGAATGAACACTGAAGCTTTCTTT	CSVEAGEGMNTEAFF
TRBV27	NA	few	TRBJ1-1	TGTGCCAGCAGTCCTATCGGAGGGATGAACACTGAAGCTTTCTTT	CASSPIGGMNTEAFF
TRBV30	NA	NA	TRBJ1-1	TGTGCCTGGAGTGACCCACTAGGGGGGGGAAGATCCCTGAACACTGAAGCTTTCTTT	CAWSDPLGGGRSLNTEAFF
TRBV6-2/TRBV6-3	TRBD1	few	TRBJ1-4	TGTGCCAGCAGTTACAGACAGGGGCCAACTAATGAAAAACTGTTTTTT	CASSYRQGPTNEKLFF
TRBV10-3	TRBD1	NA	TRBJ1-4	TGTGCCGTCGAACCGGGACAGGGGATAACTAATGAAAAACTGTTTTTT	CAVEPGQGITNEKLFF
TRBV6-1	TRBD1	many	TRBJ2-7	TGTGCCAGCAGCGTGACAGGGAGTACCTCCTACGAGCAGTACTTC	CASSVTGSTSYEQYF
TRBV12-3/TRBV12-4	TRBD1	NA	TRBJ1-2	TGTGCCAGCAGTGCCGGACAGGACCCCTATGGCTACACCTTC	CASSAGQDPYGYTF
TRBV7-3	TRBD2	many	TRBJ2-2	TGTGCCAGCAGCTTAGCTAGCGGGAGGGCCGCCGGGGAGCTGTTTTTT	CASSLASGRAAGELFF
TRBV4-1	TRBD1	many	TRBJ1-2	TGTGCCAGCAGTCCGACAGGGGGCAACTATGGCTACACCTTC	CASSPTGGNYGYTF
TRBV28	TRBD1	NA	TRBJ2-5	TGTGCCAGCGATACCCCGGGACAGGGCAAAGAGACCCAGTACTTC	CASDTPGQGKETQYF
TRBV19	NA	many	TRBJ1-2	TGTGCCAGTAGTATAGACTTAAGGGTCTATGGCTACACCTTC	CASSIDLRVYGYTF
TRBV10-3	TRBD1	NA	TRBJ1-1	TGTGCCATCAGTGAGGCGACAGGGAAGGGGAACACTGAAGCTTTCTTT	CAISEATGKGNTEAFF
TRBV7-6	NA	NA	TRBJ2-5	TGTGCCAGCAGCTTAGAGGGACATCCGACGATTGGGGAGACCCAGTACTTC	CASSLEGHPTIGETQYF
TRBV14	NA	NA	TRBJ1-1	TGTGCCAGCAGCCAAGTCGGGGGTTACACTGAAGCTTTCTTT	CASSQVGGYTEAFF
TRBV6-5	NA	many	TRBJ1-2	TGTGCCAGCAGTTACGCCAGACAGAACTATGGCTACACCTTC	CASSYARQNYGYTF
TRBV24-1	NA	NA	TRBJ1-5	TGTGCCACCAGTGATAGCAGGGCGTTGGGCCAGCCCCAGCATTTT	CATSDSRALGQPQHF
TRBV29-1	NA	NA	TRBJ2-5	TGCAGTGGAATGTGGGGAAAGACCCAGTACTTC	CSGMWGKTQYF
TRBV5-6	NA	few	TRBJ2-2	TGTGCCAGCGGGCTGGAGGGCTTAAGAAACACCGGGGAGCTGTTTTTT	CASGLEGLRNTGELFF
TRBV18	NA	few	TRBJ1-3	TGTGCCAGCTCCCTAGACATCGGAAACACCATATATTTT	CASSLDIGNTIYF
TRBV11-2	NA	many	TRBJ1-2	TGTGCCAGCAGCAGGGGGTTAGACTATGGCTACACCTTC	CASSRGLDYGYTF
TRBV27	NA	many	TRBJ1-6	TGTGCCAGTTCGTTTTGGCAGACAAATTCACCCCTCCACTTT	CASSFWQTNSPLHF
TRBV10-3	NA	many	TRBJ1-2	TGTGCCATCAGTGATCGACGGCAATCTAACTATGGCTACACCTTC	CAISDRRQSNYGYTF
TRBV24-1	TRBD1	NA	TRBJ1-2	TGTGCCACCAGGGACCGGGACAGCTATGGCTACACCTTC	CATRDRDSYGYTF
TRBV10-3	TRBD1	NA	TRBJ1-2	TGTGCCAGCAGTTACGAGGGGGCGCGGGATGGCTACACCTTC	CASSYEGARDGYTF
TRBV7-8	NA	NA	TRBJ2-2	TGTGCCAGCAGCTCGAAAAGACAGGCAACCGGGGAGCTGTTTTTT	CASSSKRQATGELFF
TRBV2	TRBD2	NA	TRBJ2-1	TGTGCCAGCAGTGAAGGCGTGACTAGCGGGAGGGAAAATGAGCAGTTCTTC	CASSEGVTSGRENEQFF
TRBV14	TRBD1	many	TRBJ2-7	TGTGCCAGCAGCCAAGGGGGACAGGGAAGTGAGCAGTACTTC	CASSQGGQGSEQYF
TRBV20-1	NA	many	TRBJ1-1	TGCAGTGCTAGACTAGCAGGCAGGGCGGTCACTGAAGCTTTCTTT	CSARLAGRAVTEAFF
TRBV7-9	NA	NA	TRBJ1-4	TGTGCCAGCAGCTTCCCGATCCTAGGCGGAAAACTGTTTTTT	CASSFPILGGKLFF
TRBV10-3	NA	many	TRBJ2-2	TGTGCCATCTGGGGCGAGGGCGCCGGGGAGCTGTTTTTT	CAIWGEGAGELFF
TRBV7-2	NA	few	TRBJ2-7	TGTGCCAGCAGCTTAGAGTGGCGAACGCCGACCTACGAGCAGTACTTC	CASSLEWRTPTYEQYF
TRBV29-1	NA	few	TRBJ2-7	TGCAGCGTGCGGGCCTCCTACGAGCAGTACTTC	CSVRASYEQYF
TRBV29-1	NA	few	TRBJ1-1	TGCAGCGGGTTACGACAGCCGAACACTGAAGCTTTCTTT	CSGLRQPNTEAFF
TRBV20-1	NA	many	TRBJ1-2	TGCAGTGCTAGAGACTCCCGACAGGCGGGCGACTATGGCTACACCTTC	CSARDSRQAGDYGYTF
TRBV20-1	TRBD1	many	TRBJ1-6	TGCAGTGCTATCTTAGGGACAGGGAGAAATTCACCCCTCCACTTT	CSAILGTGRNSPLHF
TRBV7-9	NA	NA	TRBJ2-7	TGTGCCAGCAGCCAACGGGACTTAGGGCCCTACGAGCAGTACTTC	CASSQRDLGPYEQYF
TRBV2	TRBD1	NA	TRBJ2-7	TGTGCCAGCAGTTTCGGGACAGGGGGCGAGCAGTACTTC	CASSFGTGGEQYF
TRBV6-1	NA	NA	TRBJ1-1	TGTGCCAGCCTGAAGGATTTGGACACTGAAGCTTTCTTT	CASLKDLDTEAFF
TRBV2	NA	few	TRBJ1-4	TGTGCCAGCAGTGACCCAGCAGGGACGGGTGAAAAACTGTTTTTT	CASSDPAGTGEKLFF
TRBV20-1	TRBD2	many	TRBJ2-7	TGCAGTGCAGCCTCGGCGGGAGGGACCTACGAGCAGTACTTC	CSAASAGGTYEQYF
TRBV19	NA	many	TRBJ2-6	TGTGCCAGTAGGCAACCTACAGTATCTGGGGCCAACGTCCTGACTTTC	CASRQPTVSGANVLTF
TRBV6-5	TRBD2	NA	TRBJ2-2	TGTGCCAGCAGGACCCTAGCGGGAGACGTGCTGTTTTTT	CASRTLAGDVLFF